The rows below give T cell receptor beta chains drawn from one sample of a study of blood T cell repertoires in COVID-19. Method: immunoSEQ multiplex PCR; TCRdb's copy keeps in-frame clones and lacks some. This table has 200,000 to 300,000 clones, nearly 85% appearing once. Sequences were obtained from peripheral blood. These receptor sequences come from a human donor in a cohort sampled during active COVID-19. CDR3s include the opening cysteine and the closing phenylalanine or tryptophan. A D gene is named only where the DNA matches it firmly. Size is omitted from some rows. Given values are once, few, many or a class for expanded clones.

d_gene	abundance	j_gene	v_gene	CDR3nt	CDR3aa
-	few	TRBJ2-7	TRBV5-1	TGCGCCAGCAGCTTGGAGGCGGGCTACGAGCAGTACTTC	CASSLEAGYEQYF
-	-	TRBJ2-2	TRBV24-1	TGTGCCACCAGTGATTTGATGCAGGGCCTTGGCGGGGAGCTGTTTTTT	CATSDLMQGLGGELFF
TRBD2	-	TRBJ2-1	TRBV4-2	TGTGCCAGCAGCCAAGAATCCGCGGCTAGCGGGAGTAACAATGAGCAGTTCTTC	CASSQESAASGSNNEQFF
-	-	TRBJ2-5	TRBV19	TGTGCCAGTAGCAGCCATTTTAAACAGGGTGGGAAGGAGACCCAGTACTTC	CASSSHFKQGGKETQYF
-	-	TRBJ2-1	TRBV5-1	TGCGCCAGCAGCTCTACCACAGGCGCTACCTACAATGAGCAGTTCTTC	CASSSTTGATYNEQFF
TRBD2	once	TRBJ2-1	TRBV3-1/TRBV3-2	TGTGCCAGCAGCCCCGGGGTAGCGGGAGCCTACCGGCGGGGGGATGAGCAGTTCTTC	CASSPGVAGAYRRGDEQFF
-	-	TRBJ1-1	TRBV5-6	TGTGCCAGCAGCTCGACATTCGAAGCTTTCTTT	CASSSTFEAFF
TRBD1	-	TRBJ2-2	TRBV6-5	TGTGCCAGCAGCAGACAGGGGGCCAGCGGGGAGCTGTTTTTT	CASSRQGASGELFF
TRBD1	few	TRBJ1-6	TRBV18	TGTGCCAGCTCACGGGCGGGACAGACGGACGGTTCACCCCTCCACTTT	CASSRAGQTDGSPLHF
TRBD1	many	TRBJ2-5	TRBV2	TGTGCCAGCAGGGCGACAGGGGTGGAGACCCAGTACTTC	CASRATGVETQYF
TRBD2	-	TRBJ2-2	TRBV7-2	TGTGCCAGCAGCTTAGTGGCACTAGCGGCTAACACCGGGGAGCTGTTTTTT	CASSLVALAANTGELFF
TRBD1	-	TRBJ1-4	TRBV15	TGTGCCACCAGCCCTGGGGGACAGAACGGGGGAGAAAAACTGTTTTTT	CATSPGGQNGGEKLFF
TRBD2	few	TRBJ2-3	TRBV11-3	TGTGCCAGCAGCCCGTCGGGGACTAGCGGGACAGATACGCAGTATTTT	CASSPSGTSGTDTQYF
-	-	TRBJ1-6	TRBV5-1	TGCGCCAGCAGCCCCCGGGAGCACAATTCACCCCTCCACTTT	CASSPREHNSPLHF
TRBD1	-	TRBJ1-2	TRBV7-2	TGTGCCAGCAGCTCCTTTTATGGGGACAGGGACTATGGCTACACCTTC	CASSSFYGDRDYGYTF
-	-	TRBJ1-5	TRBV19	TGTGCCAGTAGTATGAGTAGTACAGGTGGAAGGGAGCCCCAGCATTTT	CASSMSSTGGREPQHF
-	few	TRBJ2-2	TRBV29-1	TGCAGCGTTGACCCAGGGGATAGAAACGGGGAGCTGTTTTTT	CSVDPGDRNGELFF